This entry features one T cell receptor (beta chain) sequence. No antigen is known for it. Germline values: CDR1 LGHDT, CDR2 YNNKEL (reference sequence). The CDR3 has 16 amino acids. Trimming took off 0 bases at V and 1 base at J, with 12 bases between the two ends. The use of previously described methods and listed TCR primers produced the bulk TCR libraries. TCRdb re-called the PCR reads with MiXCR, one entry per CDR3 protein. Altogether approximately 97,000 distinct CDR3 sequences are present, less than 35% being singletons, with the ten largest covering over 8%. These data originate in a study of molecular identifiers for immune sequencing clone quantification. Study findings and constraints: Whereas naive cells kept under 1% of molecules in clones above 20 RNA copies, such clones held over 99% in effectors.

From about 19,000 to 1,100,000 sorted cells, naive CD8 libraries were generated with 10%, 30% or 50% RNA. Sorted naive CD8 T cells were those defined as CD8+CD4-CCR7+CD45RA+. This TCR derives from a human donor in good health. Some libraries in this study had Jurkat cell RNA spiked in. The V call is TRBV3-1, the J call TRBJ2-5, with D perhaps TRBD2 (6 bases). Sample: naive CD8+ T cells from blood, with Jurkat cell RNA spiked in. This sample's subset: FACS-sorted CD8+CD4-CCR7+CD45RA+ naive T cells. This CDR3 is CASSQEGLGFQETQYF. CDR3 DNA: TGTGCCAGCAGCCAAGAGGGACTCGGATTCCAAGAGACCCAGTACTTC.